Following are 15 T cell receptor beta chains from one sample sequenced in a study of CD8+ T cells in alopecia areata. Extraction and reverse transcription of RNA yielded cDNA as the sequencing template. Sequencing used immunoSEQ multiplex PCR; TCRdb keeps in-frame clones, though not all of them. Of some 170,000 clones listed, roughly 70% are singletons. The specimen comprised CD8+ T cells sorted from blood, sampled at week 0. All receptors come from a human donor with alopecia areata.

The chain employs TRBV13 and TRBJ2-3; perhaps TRBD2 as D (6 bases). Germline assignment: CDR1 PRHDT and CDR2 FYEKMQ (reference sequence). This CDR3 contains 16 residues. V gave up 0 bases and J gave up 1 base, with 11 bases separating them. DNA for the CDR3: TGTGCCAGCAGCTTAGGGACTAGTCAAGGCACAGATACGCAGTATTTT. The encoded protein is CASSLGTSQGTDTQYF.

This clone was counted a few times. The chain is built from TRBV5-6 and TRBJ1-4; TRBD1 agrees at 8 bases. Germline assignment: CDR1 SGHDT and CDR2 YYEEEE. This CDR3 spans 13 amino acids. V was clipped by 4 bases and J by 8 bases; unmatched bases: 4. The CDR3 DNA reads TGTGCCAGCAGCCCTCGGACAGGGGAAAAACTGTTTTTT. Translated, it gives CASSPRTGEKLFF.

This clone was seen a few times. The genes are TRBV29-1 and TRBJ2-7; D possibly corresponds to TRBD2 (6 bases). The V end lost 5 bases, the J end lost 3 bases, and 11 bases lay between the germline ends. The CDR3 extends over 12 amino acids. Germline values: CDR1 SQVTM, CDR2 ANQGSEA. CDR3 region: CSVSGRNYEQYF. The CDR3 DNA reads TGCAGCGTTTCGGGGAGGAACTACGAGCAGTACTTC.

The rearrangement uses TRBV29-1 and TRBJ1-2; TRBD1 aligns across 7 bases. CDR1 and CDR2 (germline): SQVTM, ANQGSEA. With V trimmed by 0 bases and J by 8 bases, 9 bases remained unmatched. This CDR3 is built from 14 residues. CDR3 sequence (DNA): TGCAGCGTTGAAGATCTCGACAGGGTAGGAGGCTACACCTTC. It codes for CSVEDLDRVGGYTF.

The V call is TRBV9, the J call TRBJ1-1, with a weak D call TRBD1 (6 bases). This CDR3 spans 15 amino acids. Trimming removed 0 bases from V and 1 base from J, with 10 bases in between. Germline V gene lookup returns CDR1 SGDLS and CDR2 YYNGEE. In DNA form, the CDR3 reads TGTGCCAGCAGCGTAGACGGGGGGCCGAACACTGAAGCTTTCTTT. Residues: CASSVDGGPNTEAFF.

The J gene is TRBJ2-3, the V gene TRBV30, with 8 bases aligning to TRBD2. Looked up from germline, CDR1 is GTSNPN and CDR2 is SVGIG (reference sequence). J was trimmed by 4 bases and V by 3 bases; bases with no gene match: 12. The CDR3 covers 16 residues. CDR3 loop: CAWRLTTGGAADTQYF. The CDR3 nucleotides are TGTGCCTGGAGACTCACTACCGGGGGGGCCGCAGATACGCAGTATTTT.

CDR3 in amino acids: CAWSVLEKLFF. DNA of the CDR3: TGTGCCTGGAGTGTACTCGAAAAACTGTTTTTT. The V gene is TRBV30, the J gene TRBJ1-4; D gene ambiguous. The germline CDR1 and CDR2 sequences are GTSNPN and SVGIG (reference sequence). Trimming pared 0 bases from V and 8 bases from J, leaving 4 bases between. The CDR3 extends over 11 amino acids.

The chain couples TRBV2 to TRBJ2-2; TRBD1 matches 10 bases. J was trimmed by 4 bases and V by 7 bases; bases with no gene match: 9. The CDR3 is made up of 16 amino acids. In germline, CDR1 is SNHLY, CDR2 FYNNEI. CDR3 loop: CASIPSDRGTTGELFF. The CDR3, as DNA: TGTGCCAGCATACCTTCGGACAGGGGGACCACCGGGGAGCTGTTTTTT.

The chain has TRBV19 and TRBJ2-1; D gene unclear. The V gene lost 3 bases and the J gene lost 7 bases, with 13 bases spanning the gap. Germline V CDR1 and CDR2: LNHDA, SQIVND (reference sequence). The CDR3 extends over 14 amino acids. CDR3 region: CASSIGLGRNEQFF. The CDR3 DNA sequence: TGTGCCAGTAGTATCGGTCTAGGGCGTAATGAGCAGTTCTTC.

The chain employs TRBV11-2 and TRBJ2-1; no clear D. This CDR3 has 11 amino acids. V was trimmed by 6 bases and J by 5 bases, leaving 5 bases between them. From germline, CDR1 is SGHAT and CDR2 FQNNGV. The CDR3 coding sequence is TGTGCCAGCAGTTGGAACAATGAGCAGTTCTTC. It encodes CASSWNNEQFF.

This chain links TRBV28 with TRBJ1-3; D remains unclear. The germline V gene encodes CDR1 MDHEN and CDR2 SYDVKM. The CDR3 extends over 10 amino acids. With 4 bases removed from V and 6 bases from J, the gap between germline ends came to 1 base. The CDR3 loop reads CASSSNTIYF. In DNA form, the CDR3 reads TGTGCCAGCAGTTCAAACACCATATATTTT.

This clone was seen more than once but under ten times. Written as DNA, the CDR3 is TGTGCCTGGAGTGCTGGCCTAGCGGGAATCCTGGATACGCAGTATTTT. Its translation: CAWSAGLAGILDTQYF. V and J are TRBV30 and TRBJ2-3, with 9 bases matching TRBD2. Trimming at V came to 1 base and at J to 6 bases, leaving 11 bases not matched to a gene. Germline CDR1 GTSNPN, CDR2 SVGIG (reference sequence). The CDR3 sequence is 16 residues long.

This chain uses TRBV4-1 with TRBJ2-5; D call uncertain. This CDR3 has 15 residues. Germline CDR1 reads MGHRA; CDR2 reads YSYEKL. V was shortened by 1 base and J by 3 bases, with 12 bases between the two germline ends. CDR3 in amino acids: CASSQASSVEETQYF. CDR3 in DNA: TGCGCCAGCAGCCAAGCGTCGTCAGTGGAAGAGACCCAGTACTTC.

V is TRBV9 and J is TRBJ2-1; D remains ambiguous. This CDR3 spans 8 amino acids. Trimming shortened V by 5 bases and J by 9 bases, and 0 bases separated the two germline ends. The germline V gene encodes CDR1 SGDLS and CDR2 YYNGEE. This CDR3 reads CASSEQFF. For the CDR3, the DNA is TGTGCCAGCAGTGAGCAGTTCTTC.

The CDR3 nucleotides are TGCGCCAGCAGCATCAGCCCAGACAGGGGAGAGACCCAGTACTTC. Translation gives CASSISPDRGETQYF. The chain employs TRBV4-1 and TRBJ2-5; 8 nucleotides match TRBD1. CDR3 length equals 15 residues. The germline V gene has CDR1 MGHRA and CDR2 YSYEKL. Unmatched junction bases numbered 9, after V lost 5 bases and J lost 4 bases.